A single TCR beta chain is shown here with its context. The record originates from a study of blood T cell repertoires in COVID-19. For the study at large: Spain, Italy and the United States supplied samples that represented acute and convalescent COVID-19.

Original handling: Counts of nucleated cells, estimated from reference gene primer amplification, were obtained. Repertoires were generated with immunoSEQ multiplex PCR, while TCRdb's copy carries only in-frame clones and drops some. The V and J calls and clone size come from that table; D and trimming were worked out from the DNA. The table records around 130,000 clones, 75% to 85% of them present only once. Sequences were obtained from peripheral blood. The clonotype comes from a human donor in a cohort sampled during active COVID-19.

Here the CDR3 DNA reads TGTGCCAGCAGCTTATCCGGGACAGGGGTCCACGAGCAGTACTTC. Encoded protein: CASSLSGTGVHEQYF. The rearrangement uses TRBV7-8 and TRBJ2-7; 10 bases match TRBD1. The V and J ends lost 2 bases and 5 bases, in that order; junction bases with no gene match: 6. This CDR3 has 15 residues. Germline-derived CDR1 and CDR2 are SGHVS and FQNEAQ.